Presented here are 14 T cell receptor beta chains from one specimen sequenced in a study of cytomegalovirus exposure and HLA in healthy donors (dated by TCRdb to 2016 to 2017). The method was the immunoSEQ multiplex PCR assay. A mixture of 60 forward primers for TCR Vbeta segments and 13 reverse primers for TCR Jbeta segments was used in the multiplex PCR. In its TCRdb copy, this immuneACCESS table keeps in-frame sequences only and misses some clones. Where compared with another copy, unresolved V genes explain less than half of these, and the others have no known cause. The sample table records roughly 170,000 clones; around 83% of these occur just once. Clones ranked in the top ten supply roughly 1.6% of the sample. The sample consisted of PBMCs. These receptors were obtained from a man in his forties or fifties in good health and CMV-seronegative.

This clone was seen just once. V usage is TRBV9 and J usage is TRBJ1-5, with 8 nucleotides matching TRBD1. The CDR3 contains 14 residues. Per germline, CDR1 SGDLS and CDR2 YYNGEE. V gave up 3 bases and J gave up 5 bases; unmatched junction bases: 4. In DNA, the CDR3 is TGTGCCAGCAGCGCAGGGGGCTCATATCAGCCCCAGCATTTT. The encoded protein is CASSAGGSYQPQHF.

The CDR3 region is CASSGTQGLSSPLHF. The CDR3 DNA reads TGTGCCAGCAGTGGGACACAGGGGCTAAGCTCACCCCTCCACTTT. The chain carries TRBV6-1 and TRBJ1-6, with 7 nucleotides matching TRBD1. This CDR3 is built from 15 residues. From germline, CDR1 is MNHNS and CDR2 SASEGT. The V segment lost 4 bases and the J segment 10 bases; nucleotides outside the gene matches: 10.

The gene calls are TRBV15 and TRBJ2-7; 9 nucleotides align to TRBD1. Germline V gives CDR1 LNHNV, CDR2 YYDKDF (reference sequence). The CDR3 is made up of 14 amino acids. Trimming removed 4 bases from V and 6 bases from J; junction bases left unmatched: 7. CDR3 in amino acids: CATSKGDRVSEQYF. In DNA form, the CDR3 reads TGTGCCACCAGCAAGGGGGACAGGGTAAGCGAGCAGTACTTC.

The rearrangement links TRBV5-1 to TRBJ2-3; 13 nucleotides line up with TRBD2. Germline trimming cut 2 bases from V and 2 bases from J; bases unmatched to any gene: 5. The CDR3 covers 17 residues. The germline gives CDR1 SGHRS, CDR2 YFSETQ. The chain's CDR3 is CASSFRGLAGDTDTQYF. The DNA of the CDR3 is TGCGCCAGCAGCTTCCGCGGACTAGCGGGAGACACAGATACGCAGTATTTT.

The sample holds a few counts of this clone. V and J are TRBV6-6 and TRBJ1-1; D may be TRBD1 (5 bases). CDR3 length equals 11 residues. Germline V lookup: CDR1 MNHNY, CDR2 SVGAGI (reference sequence). Trimming pared 4 bases from V and 8 bases from J, leaving 8 bases between. This chain's CDR3 is CASSSTAEAFF. In DNA, the CDR3 is TGTGCCAGCAGTTCGACAGCCGAAGCTTTCTTT.

The V gene is TRBV7-2, the J gene TRBJ1-5, with D uncertain. Germline V gene data show CDR1 as SGHTA and CDR2 as FQGNSA. The CDR3 totals 14 residues. V lost 3 bases, J lost 0 bases, and 6 bases lay in between. For the CDR3, the DNA is TGTGCCAGCAGCTTCGAACTTAGCAATCAGCCCCAGCATTTT. Translated: CASSFELSNQPQHF.

This clone was seen a single time. The chain uses TRBV6-5 and TRBJ1-2; D not resolved. CDR1 is MNHEY, CDR2 SVGAGI, per germline. This CDR3 comprises 14 residues. V was cut by 0 bases and J by 0 bases, with 5 bases left in between. The DNA of the CDR3 is TGTGCCAGCAGTTACTCGTTAGCTAACTATGGCTACACCTTC. This encodes CASSYSLANYGYTF.

This sequence joins TRBV13 and TRBJ2-7, with D tentatively TRBD2 (5 bases). Germline CDR1 reads PRHDT; CDR2 reads FYEKMQ (reference sequence). The CDR3 contains 14 residues. Trimming removed 1 base at V and 6 bases at J, with 13 bases between. The CDR3 bases are TGTGCCAGCAGCTTAGCTTCAGGAGGACTCGAGCAGTACTTC. Translation gives CASSLASGGLEQYF.

This clone is a singleton in its sample. V and J are TRBV6-4 and TRBJ1-2; 10 bases are shared with TRBD1. Trimming at V came to 2 bases and at J to 8 bases, leaving 8 bases not matched to a gene. Germline V gene data show CDR1 as MRHNA and CDR2 as SNTAGT. The CDR3 has 15 residues. The CDR3 spells CASSDQMTGGLGYTF. CDR3 in DNA: TGTGCCAGCAGTGACCAAATGACAGGGGGCCTAGGCTACACCTTC.

The chain recombines TRBV6-6 with TRBJ2-6; D may be TRBD2 (6 bases). CDR1 and CDR2 from the germline V gene are MNHNY and SVGAGI (reference sequence). The CDR3 sequence is 15 residues long. V was clipped by 7 bases and J by 0 bases, with 10 bases between them. CDR3 amino acids: CASKGLLSGANVLTF. In DNA form, the CDR3 reads TGTGCCAGCAAGGGACTGCTCTCTGGGGCCAACGTCCTGACTTTC.

A remark on this clone: Other DNA sequences in this specimen translate into the identical CDR3. The chain couples TRBV6-6 to TRBJ1-1; 10 positions agree with TRBD1. The CDR3 covers 13 residues. The V gene's germline CDR1 is MNHNY and CDR2 SVGAGI (reference sequence). V was clipped by 6 bases and J by 4 bases; unmatched bases: 2. CDR3 DNA sequence: TGTGCCAGCAGCCGGACAGGGGGCACTGAAGCTTTCTTT. Protein product: CASSRTGGTEAFF.

This chain uses TRBV5-1 with TRBJ2-2; 9 positions match TRBD1. V shed 4 bases, J shed 6 bases, and the junction held 7 bases outside the gene matches. Germline values: CDR1 SGHRS, CDR2 YFSETQ. This CDR3 is built from 15 residues. This chain's CDR3 is CASSVGTGIAGELFF. The DNA for the CDR3 is TGCGCCAGCAGCGTTGGGACAGGGATCGCCGGGGAGCTGTTTTTT.

This chain connects TRBV6-5 to TRBJ1-6, with no clear D. The germline V gene has CDR1 MNHEY and CDR2 SVGAGI. The CDR3 sequence is 13 residues long. Trimming removed 8 bases at V and 14 bases at J, with 19 bases between. CDR3 sequence: CASPRPRIKALHF. The CDR3 bases are TGTGCCAGCCCGAGGCCCCGGATCAAGGCCCTCCACTTT.

J is TRBJ1-2 and V is TRBV4-3, with a weak D call TRBD1 (6 bases). CDR3 length: 14 amino acids. Germline V gene lookup returns CDR1 LGHNA and CDR2 YSLEER. Trimming removed 1 base from V and 3 bases from J, with 9 bases in between. The CDR3 DNA sequence: TGCGCCAGCAGCCAAGCTCCAGGGGACTATGGCTACACCTTC. It encodes CASSQAPGDYGYTF.